One and the same sample provided the 32 T cell receptor beta chains below, sequenced in a study of blood T cells in healthy people across ages (dated by TCRdb to between 2014 and 2017). Libraries were constructed by 5' RACE. Sequencing took place on an Illumina HiSeq 2500. A second PCR of about 6 to 12 cycles was run with a J-beta primer mix and a sample-barcoded 5' primer. TCRdb's own reprocessing of the public reads used fastp at Q25 and MiXCR and kept productive beta chains. Rows are combined by CDR3 protein, so each entry shows the most common genes and DNA. For this sample there are 630,000 or so distinct CDR3 sequences; approximately 31% appear just once. The top ten clonotypes cover about 16% of the sample. The sequenced sample consisted of blood. The receptors here all came from a woman of 80 years or more in good health. Donor details come from another sample of the same person, matched by shared clones.

At least ten counts were recorded for this clonotype. The CDR3 sequence: CASSLGSGNSPLHF. In DNA form, the CDR3 reads TGTGCCAGCAGCTTGGGGTCTGGTAATTCACCCCTCCACTTT. This rearrangement joins TRBV7-2 to TRBJ1-6, with no clear D. This CDR3 is 14 amino acids long. V was shortened by 3 bases and J by 6 bases, with 9 bases between the two germline ends. CDR1 is SGHTA and CDR2 is FQGNSA in the germline V gene.

This clonotype was observed at least ten times. The gene calls are TRBV30 and TRBJ2-7; D may be TRBD2 (5 bases). The V end lost 1 base, the J end lost 4 bases, and 11 bases lay between the germline ends. The CDR3 is 13 amino acids. In germline, CDR1 is GTSNPN, CDR2 SVGIG (reference sequence). CDR3 nucleotide sequence: TGTGCCTGGAGTGGAATTGGGAGTTACGAGCAGTACTTC. Its protein product is CAWSGIGSYEQYF.

As concerns this clonotype: A much more abundant neighbour one base away suggests this may be a read error. The V call is TRBV20-1, the J call TRBJ2-1; D is unclear. Germline lookup yields CDR1 DFQATT and CDR2 SNEGSKA (reference sequence). The CDR3 length is 11 residues. V was pared by 0 bases and J by 13 bases, with 10 bases between. The CDR3, as DNA: TGCAGTGCTAGAGATTTTGAGACCCAGTTCTTC. Translated, it gives CSARDFETQFF.

This clonotype was seen once. At one end, the junction sequence differs from germline, possibly due to a read error. The chain employs TRBV10-3 and TRBJ2-6, with unresolved D. In germline, CDR1 is ENHRY, CDR2 SYGVKD. This CDR3 has 15 amino acids. The CDR3 loop is CAISESSSGTNVLTF. The CDR3 nucleotides are TGTGCCATCAGCGAGTCATCATCTGGGACCAACGTCCTGACTTTC.

This rearrangement joins TRBV12-3 or TRBV12-4 to TRBJ2-2; 9 bases fit TRBD2. The CDR3 runs to 16 residues. The V segment lost 3 bases and the J segment 4 bases; nucleotides outside the gene matches: 6. CDR3 protein: CASSFGGGASTGELFF. Here the CDR3 DNA reads TGTGCCAGCAGTTTTGGCGGGGGGGCCAGCACCGGGGAGCTGTTTTTT.

A remark on this clonotype: This may arise from a read error, as a much more abundant clone is one base away. The J gene is TRBJ2-4, the V gene TRBV12-3 or TRBV12-4, with TRBD2 identical over 11 bases. The CDR3 runs 12 residues. The CDR3 sequence is CTSSTSGGKQYF. The CDR3 DNA reads TGTACCAGCAGTACTAGCGGGGGTAAGCAGTACTTC.

This clonotype appeared many times. V is TRBV5-1 and J is TRBJ2-7; 9 nucleotides line up with TRBD1. Germline V gene sequence: CDR1 SGHRS, CDR2 YFSETQ. With V trimmed by 0 bases and J by 5 bases, 3 bases remained unmatched. The CDR3 extends over 14 amino acids. CDR3 DNA sequence: TGCGCCAGCAGCTTGGAGGGACAGGGTAACGAGCAGTACTTC. Amino acid sequence: CASSLEGQGNEQYF.

This chain uses TRBV7-2 with TRBJ2-1; 10 bases align to TRBD2. The CDR3 runs to 14 residues. CDR1 is SGHTA and CDR2 is FQGNSA in the germline V gene. V trimming: 5 bases; J trimming: 6 bases; junction bases outside the gene matches: 4. The CDR3 DNA sequence: TGTGCCAGCAGCACGGGACTAGCGTTCAATGAGCAGTTCTTC. Its translation is CASSTGLAFNEQFF. Based on the CDR3 plus reference TRBV7-2 and TRBJ2-1, the full variable domain is GAGVSQSPSNKVTEKGKDVELRCDPISGHTALYWYRQSLGQGLEFLIYFQGNSAPDKSGLPSDRFSAERTGGSVSTLTIQRTQQEDSAVYLCASSTGLAFNEQFFGPGTRLTVL.

This chain uses TRBV7-2 with TRBJ2-3; 7 nucleotides match TRBD1. This CDR3 has 13 residues. In germline, CDR1 is SGHTA, CDR2 FQGNSA. The V segment lost 7 bases and the J segment 3 bases; nucleotides outside the gene matches: 4. The CDR3: CASKGGGTDTQYF. CDR3 DNA: TGTGCCAGCAAAGGGGGCGGGACAGATACGCAGTATTTT.

This clonotype was picked up many times. The J gene is TRBJ2-5, the V gene TRBV9, with TRBD1 as a possible D gene (6 bases). V was clipped by 0 bases and J by 5 bases, with 14 bases between them. From germline, CDR1 is SGDLS and CDR2 YYNGEE. The CDR3 is 15 residues long. This chain's CDR3 is CASSVVSGVGETQYF. CDR3 bases: TGTGCCAGCAGCGTAGTTTCAGGGGTGGGGGAGACCCAGTACTTC.

To note about this clonotype: This CDR3 is missing its conserved last phenylalanine or tryptophan, likely due to a read error. The chain links TRBV20-1 to TRBJ2-5; 8 bases align to TRBD1. The assigned J gene may be wrong: the sequence end matches TRBJ2-7 better. The CDR3 is 15 amino acids. In germline, CDR1 is DFQATT, CDR2 SNEGSKA (reference sequence). The CDR3 protein is CSARDTRGQCSEQYL. DNA of the CDR3: TGCAGTGCTAGAGATACCAGGGGGCAGTGTTCCGAGCAGTACTTA.

The chain couples TRBV12-3 or TRBV12-4 to TRBJ2-3; no definite D call. The better agreement between TRBJ1-5 and the DNA end casts doubt on the J call. The CDR3 consists of 14 residues. CDR3 sequence: CASSRSSEAGKQHF. CDR3 bases: TGTGCCAGCAGTCGATCTTCGGAGGCTGGAAAGCAGCATTTT.

In regard to this clonotype: A read error may be the cause here, since a much bigger clone is one base away. This rearrangement joins TRBV2 to TRBJ2-7; the D is unclear. The CDR3 runs 13 residues. Germline V CDR1 and CDR2: SNHLY, FYNNEI. The CDR3 DNA follows: TGTGCCAGCAGGGAAGCCAGGCCTTACGAGCAGTACTTC. As protein: CASREARPYEQYF.

This chain connects TRBV11-2 to TRBJ2-5; D unclear. V lost 4 bases, J lost 0 bases, and 9 bases lay in between. The CDR3 runs 14 residues. In germline, CDR1 is SGHAT, CDR2 FQNNGV. CDR3 loop: CASSSYLYQETQYF. Written as DNA, the CDR3 is TGTGCCAGCAGCTCTTATTTGTACCAAGAGACCCAGTACTTC.

V is TRBV30 and J is TRBJ1-2; D gene uncertain. This CDR3 has 12 amino acids. Trimming took 0 bases from V and 8 from J, leaving 10 bases between them. Germline V lookup: CDR1 GTSNPN, CDR2 SVGIG (reference sequence). As DNA, the CDR3 is TGTGCCTGGAGTGTTAGCCAAGAAGGCTACACCTTC. It encodes CAWSVSQEGYTF.

This clonotype was picked up a small number of times. This may come from a read error, since a much larger clone is one base off. The chain uses TRBV7-6 and TRBJ2-1; D is perhaps TRBD1 (6 bases). Germline CDR1 reads SGHVS; CDR2 reads FNYEAQ. V was clipped by 3 bases and J by 6 bases, with 12 bases between them. This CDR3 has 14 residues. The CDR3 region is CASSFGQRSNEQFF. The CDR3 DNA is TGTGCCAGCAGCTTTGGACAGCGAAGCAATGAGCAGTTCTTC.

The sample holds a few counts of this clonotype. Germline is not matched at one junction end, which may reflect a read error. V and J are TRBV6-2 or TRBV6-3 and TRBJ2-5; 9 positions match TRBD1. The CDR3 length is 15 residues. CDR1 and CDR2 from the germline V gene are MNHEY and SVGEGT. The CDR3: CASRFGQGTGEAQYF. CDR3 DNA sequence: TGTGCCAGCAGATTCGGACAGGGGACGGGAGAGGCCCAGTACTTC.

Worth noting for this clonotype: Possible read error: a much larger clone is one base away. The rearrangement joins TRBV5-5 to TRBJ2-6; perhaps TRBD1 as D (5 bases). CDR1 is SGHKS, CDR2 YYEKEE, per germline (reference sequence). The CDR3 is 14 amino acids. The CDR3 sequence is CASTKNSGADVLTF. The CDR3 region has the DNA TGTGCCAGCACCAAAAACTCTGGGGCCGACGTCCTGACTTTC.

The chain has TRBV20-1 and TRBJ1-5; TRBD1 aligns across 9 bases. Germline V CDR1 and CDR2: DFQATT, SNEGSKA (reference sequence). Trimming cost V 1 base and J 4 bases; bases outside gene matches: 11. This CDR3 has 17 residues. In DNA, the CDR3 is TGCAGTGCTAGAGCCACCTCCGGACAGGGGTGGAATCAGCCCCAGCATTTT. Amino acids: CSARATSGQGWNQPQHF.

The chain uses TRBV7-7 and TRBJ2-2; D may be TRBD1 or TRBD2 (5 bases each). The V gene lost 5 bases and the J gene lost 5 bases, with 9 bases spanning the gap. Germline assignment: CDR1 SSHAT and CDR2 FNYEAQ (reference sequence). The CDR3 covers 13 residues. The CDR3 DNA reads TGTGCCAGCAGCCGGGACGGGACCGGGGAGCTGTTTTTT. It is translated as CASSRDGTGELFF.

This clonotype was observed at least ten times. The chain employs TRBV2 and TRBJ2-1; tentative D call: TRBD1 (5 bases). In germline, CDR1 is SNHLY, CDR2 FYNNEI. The length of the CDR3 is 13 residues. Trimming pared 8 bases from V and 3 bases from J, leaving 11 bases between. The CDR3 DNA is TGTGCCAGCGTCCCAGGGTTCTACAATGAGCAGTTCTTC. It specifies CASVPGFYNEQFF. Combining the CDR3 with reference TRBV2 and TRBJ2-1 gives the whole variable domain EPEVTQTPSHQVTQMGQEVILRCVPISNHLYFYWYRQILGQKVEFLVSFYNNEISEKSEIFDDQFSVERPDGSNFTLKIRSTKLEDSAMYFCASVPGFYNEQFFGPGTRLTVL.

This clonotype was counted a single time. Here the CDR3 reads CASSQLTDGNTIYF. The CDR3, as DNA: TGTGCCAGCAGCCAATTAACGGACGGAAACACCATATATTTT. The chain recombines TRBV14 with TRBJ1-3; no clear D gene. This CDR3 comprises 14 residues. CDR1 SGHDN and CDR2 FVKESK come from the germline V gene. Trimming cost V 2 bases and J 4 bases, with 9 bases left between them.

This clonotype showed up just a few times. The chain joins TRBV5-5 to TRBJ2-2, with 12 bases lining up with TRBD2. Germline V gives CDR1 SGHKS, CDR2 YYEKEE (reference sequence). V lost 0 bases, J lost 0 bases, and 3 bases stayed unmatched. The CDR3 sequence is 18 residues long. The CDR3 loop reads CASSLVTSGGPNTGELFF. CDR3 bases: TGTGCCAGCAGCTTGGTGACTAGCGGGGGCCCGAACACCGGGGAGCTGTTTTTT. The full variable domain, in which reference TRBV5-5 and TRBJ2-2 provide the parts outside the CDR3, is DAGVTQSPTHLIKTRGQQVTLRCSPISGHKSVSWYQQVLGQGPQFIFQYYEKEERGRGNFPDRFSARQFPNYSSELNVNALLLGDSALYLCASSLVTSGGPNTGELFFGEGSRLTVL.

This clonotype was seen at least ten times. The gene calls are TRBV5-1 and TRBJ2-5; TRBD1 aligns across 9 bases. The CDR3 has 17 residues. Germline CDR1 is SGHRS and CDR2 is YFSETQ. The ends lost 0 bases at V and 4 bases at J; junction bases unmatched: 10. The CDR3: CASSLAQGAYKGETQYF. In nucleotides, the CDR3 is TGCGCCAGCAGCTTGGCACAGGGGGCGTATAAAGGAGAGACCCAGTACTTC.

The rearrangement uses TRBV6-1 and TRBJ2-3; 14 nucleotides agree with TRBD2. After removal of 5 bases from V and 2 bases from J, the junction contained 12 bases not matched to a gene. Germline V CDR1 and CDR2: MNHNS, SASEGT. This CDR3 is built from 19 residues. CDR3 protein: CASSQSLGTSGGLTDTQYF. As DNA, the CDR3 is TGTGCCAGCAGTCAATCGCTAGGGACTAGCGGGGGCCTCACAGATACGCAGTATTTT.

This clonotype was seen repeatedly, ten times or more. V is TRBV12-3 or TRBV12-4 and J is TRBJ2-7, with 10 bases aligning to TRBD1. J gave up 3 bases and V 6 bases, and 8 bases lay outside the gene matches. The CDR3 has 15 residues. CDR3 DNA sequence: TGTGCCAGCAGACGGCCGGGACAGGGGCACTACGAGCAGTACTTC. This sequence encodes CASRRPGQGHYEQYF.

This clonotype was counted at least ten times. The genes are TRBV2 and TRBJ2-7; a possible D gene is TRBD1 (6 bases). With 6 bases removed from V and 4 bases from J, the gap between germline ends came to 19 bases. The CDR3 runs to 15 residues. Germline lookup yields CDR1 SNHLY and CDR2 FYNNEI. CDR3 region: CASRGNDRFRYEQYF. DNA of the CDR3: TGTGCCAGCAGGGGGAATGACAGGTTCCGGTACGAGCAGTACTTC.

In its sample, this clonotype was seen many times. This rearrangement joins TRBV11-2 to TRBJ2-1; 7 nucleotides line up with TRBD1. CDR1 is SGHAT and CDR2 is FQNNGV in the germline V gene. Unmatched junction bases numbered 9, after V lost 6 bases and J lost 4 bases. The CDR3 extends over 15 amino acids. This chain's CDR3 is CASSAPGQLYNEQFF. CDR3 bases: TGTGCCAGCAGTGCGCCGGGACAGTTATACAATGAGCAGTTCTTC.

The chain's CDR3 is CASSLAGMGNQPQHF. The CDR3 region has the DNA TGCGCCAGCAGCTTGGCCGGGATGGGCAATCAGCCCCAGCATTTT. This chain uses TRBV5-1 with TRBJ1-5; D uncertain. V gave up 0 bases and J gave up 2 bases, with 9 bases separating them. Germline lookup yields CDR1 SGHRS and CDR2 YFSETQ. The CDR3 sequence is 15 residues long.

This clonotype showed up many times. The rearrangement uses TRBV11-1 and TRBJ2-7, with 7 bases lining up with TRBD1. The junction had 12 bases not matched to a gene; V was cut back by 5 bases and J by 2 bases. This CDR3 has 16 residues. Germline V lookup: CDR1 SGHAT, CDR2 FQDESV (reference sequence). The CDR3 is CASSVSSFGTAYEQYF. The CDR3 DNA reads TGTGCCAGCAGCGTCTCCTCCTTCGGGACAGCCTACGAGCAGTACTTC. Full variable domain (missing parts from reference TRBV11-1 and TRBJ2-7): EAEVAQSPRYKITEKSQAVAFWCDPISGHATLYWYRQILGQGPELLVQFQDESVVDDSQLPKDRFSAERLKGVDSTLKIQPAELGDSAMYLCASSVSSFGTAYEQYFGPGTRLTVT.

This clonotype has at least ten counts. A read error may explain this, as a much larger clone is one base away. The V call is TRBV12-3 or TRBV12-4, the J call TRBJ2-7, with D perhaps matching TRBD1 (6 bases). V lost 6 bases and J lost 7, with 16 bases in between. The CDR3 loop spans 13 amino acids. The CDR3 sequence is CASSPSRGVEQYF. In nucleotides, the CDR3 is TGTGCCAGCAGCCCCAGCAGGGGCGTTGAGCAGTACTTC.

The rearrangement links TRBV4-1 to TRBJ2-5; 9 bases are shared with TRBD2. Germline-derived CDR1 and CDR2 are MGHRA and YSYEKL. This CDR3 comprises 15 residues. With V trimmed by 0 bases and J by 3 bases, 2 bases remained unmatched. CDR3 coding DNA: TGCGCCAGCAGCCAAGATCGACTAGCGGAAGAGACCCAGTACTTC. The encoded protein is CASSQDRLAEETQYF.